Below, 29 T cell receptor beta chains from the same sample are listed, as sequenced in a study of T cell repertoires in cytomegalovirus infection. One entry per CDR3 protein results from TCRdb running MiXCR on the reads. The sample records over 150,000 distinct CDR3 sequences, around 15% being singletons. The specimen was PBMCs. Receptors originate from a human donor in good health (CMV status not recorded). Some clones in this sample may be carry-over from other donors' samples.

V and J are TRBV11-2 and TRBJ1-1; D uncertain. V lost 5 bases, J lost 1 base, and 11 bases lay in between. The CDR3 contains 14 residues. Per the germline V gene, CDR1 is SGHAT and CDR2 is FQNNGV. The CDR3 nucleotides are TGTGCCAGCAGCCCTATCGCTTGGAACACTGAAGCTTTCTTT. Its translation: CASSPIAWNTEAFF.

This clonotype showed up many times. V and J are TRBV6-5 and TRBJ1-6; TRBD1 aligns across 9 bases. From germline, CDR1 is MNHEY and CDR2 SVGAGI. Losses at the gene ends were 0 bases for V and 10 bases for J; bases not matched to a gene: 10. CDR3 length: 17 residues. CDR3 bases: TGTGCCAGCAGTTACTCGAGGACAGGGGCCGGATTATCACCCCTCCACTTT. Translated, it gives CASSYSRTGAGLSPLHF.

This clonotype has only a few counts. The rearrangement links TRBV6-2 or TRBV6-3 to TRBJ2-1, with D possibly being TRBD2 (5 bases). The V and J ends lost 6 bases and 0 bases respectively, with 9 bases between them. The CDR3 length is 14 residues. The germline V gene has CDR1 MNHEY and CDR2 SVGEGT. CDR3 protein: CASRLSGSYNEQFF. The CDR3, as DNA: TGTGCCAGCAGGCTGAGCGGCTCCTACAATGAGCAGTTCTTC.

V is TRBV29-1 and J is TRBJ1-1, with 7 nucleotides matching TRBD1. CDR1 and CDR2 from the germline V gene are SQVTM and ANQGSEA. Trimming at V came to 4 bases and at J to 4 bases, leaving 6 bases not matched to a gene. CDR3 length: 13 amino acids. CDR3 nucleotide sequence: TGCAGCGTTGGCCCCGCAGGGGGCACTGAAGCTTTCTTT. As protein: CSVGPAGGTEAFF.

The chain combines TRBV18 with TRBJ1-4, with D maybe TRBD1 (5 bases). This CDR3 contains 16 residues. Germline lookup yields CDR1 KGHSH and CDR2 LQKENI. V was trimmed by 2 bases and J by 3 bases, leaving 13 bases between them. The CDR3 coding sequence is TGTGCCAGCTCACCATATTCTTCAGGGCCTAATGAAAAACTGTTTTTT. The encoded protein is CASSPYSSGPNEKLFF.

The V gene is TRBV5-1, the J gene TRBJ2-3; the match to TRBD2 covers 13 bases. CDR3 length: 16 amino acids. The trim removed 7 bases at V and 1 base at J, leaving 6 bases unmatched. Per the germline V gene, CDR1 is SGHRS and CDR2 is YFSETQ. The CDR3 sequence: CASSGTSGVRTDTQYF. CDR3 in DNA: TGCGCCAGCTCCGGGACTAGCGGGGTCCGCACAGATACGCAGTATTTT. Full variable domain (missing parts from reference TRBV5-1 and TRBJ2-3): KAGVTQTPRYLIKTRGQQVTLSCSPISGHRSVSWYQQTPGQGLQFLFEYFSETQRNKGNFPGRFSGRQFSNSRSEMNVSTLELGDSALYLCASSGTSGVRTDTQYFGPGTRLTVL.

The chain joins TRBV6-2 or TRBV6-3 to TRBJ2-2, with TRBD2 identical over 7 bases. The CDR3 runs to 15 residues. J was trimmed by 7 bases and V by 7 bases; bases with no gene match: 12. The germline V gene encodes CDR1 MNHEY and CDR2 SVGEGT. CDR3 amino acids: CASTTQGRAGGELFF. In DNA form, the CDR3 reads TGTGCCAGCACCACCCAAGGGAGGGCCGGCGGGGAGCTGTTTTTT.

In this sample, this clonotype turned up once. A much more abundant neighbour one base away suggests this may be a read error. The V and J genes are TRBV7-9 and TRBJ1-1; no definite D call. In germline, CDR1 is SEHNR, CDR2 FQNEAQ (reference sequence). CDR3 length: 11 residues. CDR3 DNA: TGTGCCAGCAGCGGCCTAGACGGAGCTTACTTT. Amino acid sequence: CASSGLDGAYF.

This clonotype was counted at least ten times. The CDR3 sequence is CASSLSRGNYEQYF. CDR3 in DNA: TGTGCCAGCAGCTTAAGCAGGGGCAACTACGAGCAGTACTTC. V is TRBV7-8 and J is TRBJ2-7, with D perhaps matching TRBD1 (6 bases). The germline V and J ends were trimmed by 2 bases and 3 bases, with 11 bases remaining between them. The CDR3 extends over 14 amino acids. Per the germline V gene, CDR1 is SGHVS and CDR2 is FQNEAQ.

This clonotype has a count of ten or more. This rearrangement joins TRBV7-9 to TRBJ2-7; weak D call: TRBD2 (6 bases). The ends were cut back, 5 bases at V and 3 bases at J, with 20 bases in the middle. The germline V gene has CDR1 SEHNR and CDR2 FQNEAQ (reference sequence). This CDR3 has 16 amino acids. The CDR3 reads CASSPWTPGRVYEQYF. The DNA of the CDR3 is TGTGCCAGCAGCCCTTGGACCCCCGGGAGAGTCTACGAGCAGTACTTC.

A few counts support this clonotype. V and J are TRBV20-1 and TRBJ2-5; D assignment may be TRBD1 or TRBD2 (5 bases each). The CDR3 contains 13 residues. Germline V gives CDR1 DFQATT, CDR2 SNEGSKA (reference sequence). V shed 3 bases and J shed 1 base, with 9 bases lying between them. The CDR3 nucleotides read TGCAGTGCTAGTGACAGCGGCCAAGAGACCCAGTACTTC. Its translation is CSASDSGQETQYF.

At least ten counts were recorded for this clonotype. The chain is built from TRBV7-6 and TRBJ2-7, with D possibly being TRBD1 (7 bases). Germline CDR1 and CDR2: SGHVS and FNYEAQ. Trimming shortened V by 0 bases and J by 4 bases, and 13 bases separated the two germline ends. CDR3 length: 15 residues. In nucleotides, the CDR3 is TGTGCCAGCAGCTTAGCTCCAGGGGGGCGATACGAGCAGTACGTC. It yields the protein CASSLAPGGRYEQYV.

This clonotype turned up a few times. The chain carries TRBV6-2 or TRBV6-3 and TRBJ2-2; TRBD2 matches 8 bases. V was clipped by 0 bases and J by 4 bases; unmatched bases: 7. The CDR3 contains 17 residues. Germline-derived CDR1 and CDR2 are MNHEY and SVGEGT. CDR3 protein: CASSYSILAGLTGELFF. CDR3 coding DNA: TGTGCCAGCAGTTACTCGATTCTAGCGGGCCTCACCGGGGAGCTGTTTTTT.

This clonotype has at least ten counts. Here the CDR3 reads CSARSGQALYEQYF. The CDR3, as DNA: TGCAGTGCCAGATCGGGACAGGCTCTCTACGAGCAGTACTTC. The chain couples TRBV20-1 to TRBJ2-7, with 8 bases that match TRBD1. CDR1 is DFQATT and CDR2 is SNEGSKA in the germline V gene (reference sequence). Trimming removed 6 bases from V and 3 bases from J; junction bases left unmatched: 10. This CDR3 is built from 14 residues.

The sample holds many counts of this clonotype. The V call is TRBV12-3 or TRBV12-4, the J call TRBJ2-7; D not resolved. This CDR3 region has 11 residues. V dropped 4 bases and J dropped 8 bases, with 9 bases sitting between them. The CDR3 loop is CASSSFDQQYF. DNA of the CDR3: TGTGCCAGCAGTTCCTTCGATCAGCAGTACTTC.

On this clonotype: A much larger clone differs by one base, so this may be a read error. This sequence joins TRBV28 and TRBJ2-3; D may match TRBD1 or TRBD2 (5 bases each). The CDR3 covers 12 residues. In germline, CDR1 is MDHEN, CDR2 SYDVKM. CDR3 sequence: CASSLRGDSQYF. CDR3 nucleotides: TGTGCCAGCAGTTTAAGGGGAGATTCGCAGTATTTT.

The sample holds many counts of this clonotype. The chain joins TRBV11-2 to TRBJ2-1; 9 bases are a match to TRBD2. This CDR3 is 17 amino acids long. V was pared by 5 bases and J by 0 bases, with 8 bases of the junction left unmatched. Germline V gene sequence: CDR1 SGHAT, CDR2 FQNNGV. The CDR3 nucleotides read TGTGCCAGCAGCATTATTTTTAGCGGGAGCTCCTACAATGAGCAGTTCTTC. This translates into CASSIIFSGSSYNEQFF.

The CDR3 DNA sequence: TGTGCCAGCAGCTTTCGGGGAGCGTCACGTGAAAAACTGTTTTTT. Translated: CASSFRGASREKLFF. The chain employs TRBV11-2 and TRBJ1-4; no firm D call. The CDR3 spans 15 residues. V was clipped by 3 bases and J by 7 bases, with 15 bases between them. Germline CDR1 SGHAT, CDR2 FQNNGV. Supplemented by reference TRBV11-2 and TRBJ1-4, the full variable domain reads EAGVAQSPRYKIIEKRQSVAFWCNPISGHATLYWYQQILGQGPKLLIQFQNNGVVDDSQLPKDRFSAERLKGVDSTLKIQPAKLEDSAVYLCASSFRGASREKLFFGSGTQLSVL.

There are a few counts of this clonotype. The rearrangement joins TRBV7-3 to TRBJ2-5; 8 positions agree with TRBD1. Per the germline V gene, CDR1 is SGHTA and CDR2 is FQGTGA. The CDR3 extends over 13 amino acids. Trimming removed 5 bases from V and 5 bases from J; junction bases left unmatched: 4. The CDR3 nucleotides read TGTGCCAGCAGCCCAGGGACAGGCGAGACCCAGTACTTC. Translation gives CASSPGTGETQYF.

This clonotype was picked up many times. The rearrangement links TRBV19 to TRBJ2-1; D possibly corresponds to TRBD2 (6 bases). Germline CDR1 LNHDA, CDR2 SQIVND (reference sequence). V was clipped by 3 bases and J by 8 bases, with 11 bases between them. The CDR3 covers 13 residues. This CDR3 reads CASSIARGYEQFF. In DNA, the CDR3 is TGTGCCAGTAGTATCGCCCGGGGGTATGAGCAGTTCTTC.

In this sample, this clonotype turned up many times. The chain couples TRBV6-2 or TRBV6-3 to TRBJ2-1, with 9 bases fitting TRBD1. The CDR3 spans 14 residues. V was clipped by 6 bases and J by 8 bases; unmatched bases: 8. Germline values: CDR1 MNHEY, CDR2 SVGEGT. The CDR3 region is CASRTPGQGDEQFF. The CDR3 nucleotides read TGTGCCAGCAGAACCCCGGGACAGGGCGATGAGCAGTTCTTC.

The genes are TRBV29-1 and TRBJ1-1; TRBD1 might be the D (5 bases). Germline-derived CDR1 and CDR2 are SQVTM and ANQGSEA. The CDR3 is 14 amino acids. Deletions cut 6 bases from V and 5 bases from J, with 19 bases between. CDR3 loop: CSVKGTYSRTEAFF. Written as DNA, the CDR3 is TGCAGCGTCAAAGGGACCTATTCACGTACTGAAGCTTTCTTT.

V is TRBV4-3 and J is TRBJ2-6; possible D gene TRBD1, 5 bases. In germline, CDR1 is LGHNA, CDR2 YSLEER. V was pared by 2 bases and J by 3 bases, with 8 bases between. This CDR3 contains 15 residues. The CDR3 region has the DNA TGCGCCAGCAGCCAACTAAGGGGTGGGGCCAACGTCCTGACTTTC. Translation gives CASSQLRGGANVLTF.

This clonotype was picked up many times. The chain carries TRBV7-7 and TRBJ1-4, with 10 bases identical to TRBD1. V gave up 5 bases and J gave up 8 bases; unmatched junction bases: 8. The CDR3 consists of 15 residues. Germline CDR1 and CDR2: SSHAT and FNYEAQ (reference sequence). The CDR3: CASSVSGTGEEKLFF. DNA of the CDR3: TGTGCCAGCAGCGTATCCGGGACAGGGGAAGAAAAACTGTTTTTT.

There are a few counts of this clonotype. The rearrangement links TRBV14 to TRBJ1-6; 7 positions match TRBD1. The CDR3 is made up of 13 amino acids. Trimming cost V 4 bases and J 9 bases; bases outside gene matches: 3. Per the germline V gene, CDR1 is SGHDN and CDR2 is FVKESK. Written as DNA, the CDR3 is TGTGCCAGCAGCCCTGACAGGGCTTCACCCCTCCACTTT. Residues: CASSPDRASPLHF.

This clonotype has ten or more counts. The chain has TRBV7-2 and TRBJ2-5; perhaps TRBD2 as D (5 bases). Per the germline V gene, CDR1 is SGHTA and CDR2 is FQGNSA. Trimming cost V 5 bases and J 4 bases, with 17 bases left between them. This CDR3 has 15 residues. The CDR3, as DNA: TGTGCCAGCAGCCCACTGGGAGTCAGAGGAGAGACCCAGTACTTC. It yields the protein CASSPLGVRGETQYF.

Remarks on this clonotype: A much larger clone lies one base from this, so it may be a read error. CDR3 loop: CASSQVGQGVDEQYF. CDR3 coding DNA: TGCGCCAGCAGCCAAGTGGGACAGGGGGTAGACGAGCAGTACTTC. J is TRBJ2-7 and V is TRBV4-1; 11 nucleotides align to TRBD1. Germline CDR1 and CDR2: MGHRA and YSYEKL. J gave up 5 bases and V 1 base, and 4 bases lay outside the gene matches. CDR3 size: 15 residues.

V gene TRBV6-2 or TRBV6-3 combines with J gene TRBJ1-1; no clear D gene. Germline CDR1 MNHEY, CDR2 SVGEGT. This CDR3 region has 13 residues. V lost 3 bases and J 1 base, leaving 6 bases between the germline ends. The CDR3 protein is CASSYWKNTEAFF. In nucleotides, the CDR3 is TGTGCCAGCAGTTATTGGAAGAACACTGAAGCTTTCTTT.

This clonotype has at least ten counts. The J gene is TRBJ1-1, the V gene TRBV12-3 or TRBV12-4; weak D call: TRBD1 (5 bases). V was pared by 6 bases and J by 0 bases, with 11 bases between. The length of the CDR3 is 14 residues. In nucleotides, the CDR3 is TGTGCCAGCAGACCGCAGACAGTGAACACTGAAGCTTTCTTT. It encodes CASRPQTVNTEAFF.